Listed below are T cell receptor beta chains from one sample, sequenced in a study of OX40 agonist ivuxolimab in advanced cancers. Using immunoSEQ multiplex PCR, the repertoire was profiled, and TCRdb retains in-frame clones only, with some absent. Of about 69,000 clones listed, 85% are singletons. This specimen consisted of CD4+ or CD8+ T cells sorted from blood, obtained in a trial of the OX40 agonist ivuxolimab. The receptors come from an adult with an advanced solid tumor such as melanoma, head and neck, liver or kidney cancer. The CDR3 runs from the conserved cysteine through the conserved F or W. The D gene is left open where the match is weak.

TRBJ1-2	TRBV10-3	15	-	CAIKKFPYLGDGYTF
TRBJ2-3	TRBV6-5	14	-	CASSWLGGTDTQYF
TRBJ1-2	TRBV14	14	TRBD1	CASSRGTGYYGYTF
TRBJ1-4	TRBV11-2	17	TRBD1	CASSFRDRLGSGEKLFF
TRBJ2-7	TRBV5-5	15	TRBD1	CASSAEPGQGMEQYF
TRBJ2-7	TRBV5-4	14	TRBD1	CASSLLTGGDEQYF
TRBJ2-5	TRBV4-3	14	TRBD1	CASSQRTGSETQYF
TRBJ1-1	TRBV19	13	-	CASSSLLDTEAFF
TRBJ2-7	TRBV2	14	-	CASKQPTAAYEQYF
TRBJ2-5	TRBV27	18	TRBD2	CASSPRLAGALFQETQYF
TRBJ1-1	TRBV7-8	14	-	CASSLEGRGTEAFF
TRBJ2-7	TRBV6-5	13	TRBD1	CASSYQLRGEQYF
TRBJ2-7	TRBV9	14	-	CASSVYGSSYEQYF
TRBJ2-5	TRBV18	13	-	CASSPPHQETQYF
TRBJ2-7	TRBV11-3	14	-	CASSLVQGPYEQYF
TRBJ1-1	TRBV18	16	TRBD1	CASSPRDRGTNTEAFF
TRBJ1-6	TRBV5-5	13	-	CASSLDSDSPLHF
TRBJ2-3	TRBV18	15	-	CASSGRTGSTDTQYF
TRBJ2-4	TRBV5-1	15	TRBD1	CASSAGQGEQNIQYF
TRBJ2-2	TRBV19	17	-	CASSILRGASGTGELFF
TRBJ2-2	TRBV7-9	15	-	CASSSRGLNTGELFF
TRBJ1-2	TRBV5-1	15	TRBD1	CASSLTTGVVYGYTF
TRBJ2-3	TRBV5-6	18	-	CASSLFSVGGGGTDTQYF
TRBJ2-3	TRBV21-1	16	-	CASGRGLADSTDTQYF
TRBJ1-1	TRBV9	14	TRBD1	CASSPQTGSAEAFF
TRBJ2-3	TRBV9	13	TRBD2	CAAGRTSEDTQYF
TRBJ2-7	TRBV5-6	12	-	CASSPGALEQYF
TRBJ2-3	TRBV10-3	14	TRBD2	CATSQSGRADTQYF
TRBJ2-5	TRBV5-4	16	-	CASSLGGPRTGETQYF
TRBJ2-5	TRBV10-3	14	-	CAISESTGGETQYF
TRBJ1-1	TRBV20-1	11	-	CSARQVTEAFF